This entry concerns a single TCR beta chain. Looked up from germline, CDR1 is MNHEY and CDR2 is SMNVEV (reference sequence). The CDR3 extends over 16 amino acids. Trimming took 4 bases from V and 1 from J, leaving 15 bases between them. The table came from immunoSEQ multiplex PCR; TCRdb's copy has only in-frame clones and leaves some out. The table includes around 2.5 million clones, 80% to 95% detected once. This specimen belongs to a study of shared clonotypes between healthy human individuals. The material sequenced was naive CD4+ T cells from PBMCs. Subset: CD45RA+ positively selected. This TCR came from a young man in good health. Some clones in this sample may be carry-over from other donors' samples. The J gene is TRBJ2-3, the V gene TRBV27; D not certain. Written as DNA, the CDR3 is TGTGCCAGCAGTTCCTCCTTAACCCCTGGCACAGATACGCAGTATTTT. Protein sequence: CASSSSLTPGTDTQYF.